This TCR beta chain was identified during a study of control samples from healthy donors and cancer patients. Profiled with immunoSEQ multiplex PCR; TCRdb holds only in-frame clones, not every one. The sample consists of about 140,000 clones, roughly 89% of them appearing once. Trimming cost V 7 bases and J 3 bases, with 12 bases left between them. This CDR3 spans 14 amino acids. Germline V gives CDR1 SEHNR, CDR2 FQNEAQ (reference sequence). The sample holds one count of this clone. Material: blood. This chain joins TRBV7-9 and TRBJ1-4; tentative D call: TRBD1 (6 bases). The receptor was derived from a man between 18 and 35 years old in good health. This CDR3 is CASNEGEANEKLFF. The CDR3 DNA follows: TGTGCCAGCAACGAGGGGGAAGCTAATGAAAAACTGTTTTTT.